The 31 T cell receptor beta chains listed next were all sequenced from one sample in a study of regulatory T cells in long-lasting Graves disease (dated by TCRdb to the early 2020s). The label giving this sample's time point can be read as: newly diagnosed GD, antithyroid drugs for less than 3 months. For both TCR sequencing and RNA sequencing, RNA was extracted from PBMCs in TRIzol. The receptor library was made with multiplex PCR. Sequencing used an Illumina HiSeq 4000. CDR3 regions were amplified by Arm-PCR with iRepertoire HTBI primers to construct TCR beta libraries. TCRdb trimmed the raw reads at Q25, called clones with MiXCR and kept productive beta chains. One record per CDR3 amino acid sequence lists the most common genes and DNA. This sample gives 250,000 or so distinct CDR3 sequences in total; around 18% of them show up just once. Jointly, the top ten make up about 14% of the sample. These data were also reused for a study on T cells in Graves' hyperthyroidism and ophthalmopathy.

Material: peripheral blood mononuclear cells (PBMCs), obtained at new diagnosis, from a patient treated with antithyroid drugs. The source of these receptors is a woman in her 30s with Graves disease. Donor details come from another sample of the same person, matched by shared clones.

This clonotype has at least ten counts. The chain is built from TRBV10-2 and TRBJ2-5, with TRBD2 matching over 7 bases. Germline V gene sequence: CDR1 WSHSY, CDR2 SAAADI. The CDR3 spans 14 residues. Unmatched junction bases numbered 9, after V lost 2 bases and J lost 9 bases. In DNA form, the CDR3 reads TGCGCCAGCAGTGAGAATCGACCGGGGGGATCCCAGTACTTC. As protein: CASSENRPGGSQYF.

This clonotype was observed at least ten times. V is TRBV5-5 and J is TRBJ2-2, with D uncertain. Between the trimmed V and J ends, which lost 1 base and 4 bases, there was a span of 5 bases. Germline CDR1 reads SGHKS; CDR2 reads YYEKEE (reference sequence). CDR3 length: 13 amino acids. The CDR3 reads CASSLTFTGELFF. The CDR3 DNA sequence: TGTGCCAGCAGCTTGACCTTCACCGGGGAGCTGTTTTTT.

This clonotype was observed a few times. J is TRBJ2-7 and V is TRBV19, with no clear D. The V gene's germline CDR1 is LNHDA and CDR2 SQIVND (reference sequence). This CDR3 contains 13 residues. The V end was cut by 1 base, the J end by 2 bases, with 6 bases between. CDR3 region: CASSIGRAYEQYF. The CDR3 region has the DNA TGTGCCAGTAGTATAGGACGCGCCTACGAGCAGTACTTC.

This clonotype was observed at least ten times. This chain links TRBV27 with TRBJ2-1; TRBD1 aligns across 9 bases. The CDR3 sequence is 13 residues long. V gave up 5 bases and J gave up 8 bases; unmatched junction bases: 4. Germline V CDR1 and CDR2: MNHEY, SMNVEV (reference sequence). The CDR3 is CASSPRQGDEQFF. CDR3 DNA: TGTGCCAGCAGTCCGAGACAGGGGGATGAGCAGTTCTTC.

This clonotype was seen ten or more times. The chain recombines TRBV25-1 with TRBJ2-5; D is possibly TRBD1 or TRBD2 (5 bases each). The germline V gene encodes CDR1 MGHDK and CDR2 SYGVNS. CDR3 length equals 14 residues. V dropped 6 bases and J dropped 2 bases, with 13 bases sitting between them. The CDR3 is CASSHGAAQETQYF. The CDR3 coding sequence is TGTGCCAGCAGCCACGGGGCGGCTCAAGAGACCCAGTACTTC.

This clonotype was counted at least ten times. The V call is TRBV11-2, the J call TRBJ1-1; possible D gene TRBD1, 5 bases. Germline lookup yields CDR1 SGHAT and CDR2 FQNNGV. Trimming took off 2 bases at V and 5 bases at J, with 9 bases between the two ends. The CDR3 extends over 13 amino acids. CDR3 DNA sequence: TGTGCCAGCAGCTTACAGGGTTGGACTGAAGCTTTCTTT. This sequence encodes CASSLQGWTEAFF.

This chain links TRBV29-1 with TRBJ1-1; D is unclear. V lost 3 bases and J 4 bases, leaving 12 bases between the germline ends. The CDR3 is 13 amino acids. Per the germline V gene, CDR1 is SQVTM and CDR2 is ANQGSEA. CDR3 residues: CSVELRVGTEAFF. Written as DNA, the CDR3 is TGCAGCGTTGAGTTGCGGGTCGGCACTGAAGCTTTCTTT.

This clonotype occurred many times. The rearrangement uses TRBV20-1 and TRBJ2-1; D not resolved. Trimming shortened V by 3 bases and J by 5 bases, and 2 bases separated the two germline ends. The CDR3 has 10 residues. CDR1 DFQATT and CDR2 SNEGSKA come from the germline V gene (reference sequence). CDR3 nucleotide sequence: TGCAGTGCTAGGCACAATGAGCAGTTCTTC. This codes for CSARHNEQFF.

The CDR3 spells CSASGESSYNEQFF. In DNA, the CDR3 is TGCAGTGCTAGCGGAGAGAGCTCCTACAATGAGCAGTTCTTC. The chain has TRBV20-1 and TRBJ2-1; no clear D gene. CDR1 and CDR2 (germline): DFQATT, SNEGSKA (reference sequence). The CDR3 is 14 residues long. Between the trimmed V and J ends, which lost 3 bases and 0 bases, there was a span of 9 bases.

V gene TRBV2 combines with J gene TRBJ1-3, with 7 bases that match TRBD1. The CDR3 consists of 15 residues. From germline, CDR1 is SNHLY and CDR2 FYNNEI. Trimming cost V 5 bases and J 6 bases; bases outside gene matches: 10. CDR3 DNA: TGTGCCAGCAGTTTGAGGACAGGACACGAAAACACCATATATTTT. Protein sequence: CASSLRTGHENTIYF.

This clonotype has a count of ten or more. This chain uses TRBV14 with TRBJ1-2, with D possibly being TRBD1 (6 bases). Trimming took off 4 bases at V and 4 bases at J, with 16 bases between the two ends. CDR3 size: 15 residues. Germline CDR1 SGHDN, CDR2 FVKESK. In DNA, the CDR3 is TGTGCCAGCAGCCTCGACTTCAGGGGAAGCTATGGCTACACCTTC. Translated: CASSLDFRGSYGYTF.

J is TRBJ2-2 and V is TRBV12-3 or TRBV12-4, with D maybe TRBD2 (5 bases). The length of the CDR3 is 15 residues. V was shortened by 0 bases and J by 5 bases, with 10 bases between the two germline ends. The CDR3 sequence is CASSLAATGTGELFF. CDR3 DNA sequence: TGTGCCAGCAGTTTAGCCGCGACGGGGACCGGGGAGCTGTTTTTT.

This clonotype occurred many times. The chain couples TRBV7-2 to TRBJ1-2; tentative D call: TRBD1 (6 bases). With 5 bases removed from V and 7 bases from J, the gap between germline ends came to 20 bases. Germline values: CDR1 SGHTA, CDR2 FQGNSA. This CDR3 contains 15 residues. CDR3 sequence: CASSPSRQGRSGYTF. As DNA, the CDR3 is TGTGCCAGCAGCCCTAGCCGGCAGGGGAGGAGTGGCTACACCTTC. The variable domain in full, with the rest retrieved from reference TRBV7-2 and TRBJ1-2, is GAGVSQSPSNKVTEKGKDVELRCDPISGHTALYWYRQSLGQGLEFLIYFQGNSAPDKSGLPSDRFSAERTGGSVSTLTIQRTQQEDSAVYLCASSPSRQGRSGYTFGSGTRLTVV.

Regarding this clonotype: A far larger clone lies a single base away; this is likely a read error. This rearrangement joins TRBV5-4 to TRBJ1-1; perhaps TRBD1 as D (5 bases). Germline lookup yields CDR1 SGHNT and CDR2 YYREEE (reference sequence). The CDR3 is made up of 14 amino acids. In DNA, the CDR3 is TGTGCCAGCCGCACGGGGGGTATGAACACTGACGCTTTCTTT. Translation gives CASRTGGMNTDAFF.

Many counts were recorded for this clonotype. The V gene is TRBV9, the J gene TRBJ1-1; no clear D gene. Germline CDR1 and CDR2: SGDLS and YYNGEE. The CDR3 is 14 residues long. Trimming took 3 bases from V and 0 from J, leaving 9 bases between them. CDR3 sequence reads: CASSGTQMNTEAFF. CDR3 DNA sequence: TGTGCCAGCAGCGGAACACAGATGAACACTGAAGCTTTCTTT.

This clonotype was counted ten times or more. This sequence joins TRBV9 and TRBJ1-6, with 9 nucleotides matching TRBD1. The V gene's germline CDR1 is SGDLS and CDR2 YYNGEE. The trim removed 0 bases at V and 9 bases at J, leaving 4 bases unmatched. This CDR3 has 15 amino acids. This CDR3 reads CASSVGGQGTSPLHF. CDR3 DNA: TGTGCCAGCAGCGTAGGGGGACAGGGAACTTCACCCCTCCACTTT.

The V call is TRBV6-1, the J call TRBJ1-3, with D possibly TRBD1 on 6 matching bases. V gave up 6 bases and J gave up 2 bases, with 17 bases separating them. CDR1 is MNHNS, CDR2 SASEGT, per germline. The CDR3 is made up of 16 amino acids. CDR3 bases: TGTGCCAGCAGCCAGGGTTCGGACAGTCCTGGAAACACCATATATTTT. Translating gives CASSQGSDSPGNTIYF.

This clonotype was seen ten or more times. The CDR3 DNA reads as TGTGCCAGCAGCCAAGAAGCGGGAGAGACCCAGTACTTC. It codes for CASSQEAGETQYF. V is TRBV4-2 and J is TRBJ2-5, with D possibly being TRBD2 (6 bases). CDR3 size: 13 residues. CDR1 LGHNA and CDR2 YNFKEQ come from the germline V gene. V lost 0 bases and J lost 4, with 6 bases in between.

At least ten counts were recorded for this clonotype. The chain has TRBV7-9 and TRBJ1-1, with a tentative D call TRBD1 (5 bases). Looked up from germline, CDR1 is SEHNR and CDR2 is FQNEAQ (reference sequence). The germline V and J ends were trimmed by 0 bases and 7 bases, with 12 bases remaining between them. The CDR3 consists of 14 residues. The CDR3 sequence is CASSLAPQAIEAFF. CDR3 sequence (DNA): TGTGCCAGCAGCTTAGCACCACAGGCTATTGAAGCTTTCTTT.

The V gene is TRBV19, the J gene TRBJ2-7, with D maybe TRBD1 (6 bases). The germline V and J ends were trimmed by 9 bases and 3 bases, with 15 bases remaining between them. Germline CDR1 reads LNHDA; CDR2 reads SQIVND (reference sequence). The length of the CDR3 is 13 residues. DNA of the CDR3: TGTGCCAGCGTGGCAGGGGAAGTCTACGAGCAGTACTTC. Protein product: CASVAGEVYEQYF.

The gene calls are TRBV6-2 or TRBV6-3 and TRBJ2-3, with 9 bases fitting TRBD1. The CDR3 length is 16 residues. Germline CDR1 is MNHEY and CDR2 is SVGEGT. V gave up 0 bases and J gave up 4 bases; unmatched junction bases: 5. The CDR3 DNA follows: TGTGCCAGCAGTTACTCCGGGACAGGGCGGGCAGATACGCAGTATTTT. Protein product: CASSYSGTGRADTQYF.

In this sample, this clonotype turned up many times. The chain carries TRBV20-1 and TRBJ1-5, with D tentatively TRBD1 (6 bases). Trimming stripped 5 bases from V and 6 bases from J, with 14 bases between. Germline CDR1 and CDR2: DFQATT and SNEGSKA (reference sequence). CDR3 size: 13 residues. The CDR3 region is CSAAAGVSQPQHF. The CDR3 nucleotides read TGCAGTGCTGCTGCAGGGGTTAGTCAGCCCCAGCATTTT.

There are many counts of this clonotype. This sequence joins TRBV6-1 and TRBJ2-1, with TRBD2 matching 13 bases. The V and J ends lost 4 bases and 8 bases, in that order; junction bases with no gene match: 8. The CDR3 spans 16 residues. The V gene's germline CDR1 is MNHNS and CDR2 SASEGT. The CDR3 here is CASSGQILAGGDEQFF. The CDR3 DNA is TGTGCCAGCAGTGGACAAATACTAGCGGGGGGGGATGAGCAGTTCTTC.

At least ten counts were recorded for this clonotype. V and J are TRBV29-1 and TRBJ1-2; TRBD1 agrees at 9 bases. Unmatched junction bases numbered 9, after V lost 6 bases and J lost 7 bases. CDR3 length: 13 residues. Germline V lookup: CDR1 SQVTM, CDR2 ANQGSEA. This CDR3 reads CSVSGTGLSGYTF. The CDR3 DNA follows: TGCAGCGTGTCCGGGACAGGGCTGAGTGGCTACACCTTC.

This clonotype was seen once. The chain recombines TRBV9 with TRBJ1-1; D is unclear. The germline V gene has CDR1 SGDLS and CDR2 YYNGEE. The CDR3 length is 14 residues. Trimming stripped 1 base from V and 11 bases from J, with 18 bases between. The CDR3 reads CASSVSVGGERAFF. DNA of the CDR3: TGTGCCAGCAGCGTAAGCGTTGGTGGCGAACGGGCTTTCTTT.

The sample holds many counts of this clonotype. The chain links TRBV2 to TRBJ1-2; no clear D gene. Trimming removed 10 bases from V and 8 bases from J, with 17 bases in between. This CDR3 is 12 amino acids long. Germline V lookup: CDR1 SNHLY, CDR2 FYNNEI. In DNA, the CDR3 is TGTGCCACCACGGTTTATGAAGAGGGCTACACCTTC. This sequence encodes CATTVYEEGYTF.

This clonotype has ten or more counts. This chain uses TRBV5-1 with TRBJ1-3; TRBD1 might be the D (6 bases). V lost 4 bases to trimming and J lost 4 bases, with 15 bases between them. CDR3 length equals 15 residues. Germline CDR1 reads SGHRS; CDR2 reads YFSETQ. Written as DNA, the CDR3 is TGCGCCAGCAGCCCGTCTGGACAGTCCGGAAACACCATATATTTT. This translates into CASSPSGQSGNTIYF. The variable domain in full, completed from reference TRBV5-1 and TRBJ1-3, reads KAGVTQTPRYLIKTRGQQVTLSCSPISGHRSVSWYQQTPGQGLQFLFEYFSETQRNKGNFPGRFSGRQFSNSRSEMNVSTLELGDSALYLCASSPSGQSGNTIYFGEGSWLTVV.

This clonotype was recorded at least ten times. The chain couples TRBV29-1 to TRBJ2-5; the D gene could be TRBD1 or TRBD2 (6 bases each). Germline V CDR1 and CDR2: SQVTM, ANQGSEA. With 7 bases removed from V and 2 bases from J, the gap between germline ends came to 17 bases. This CDR3 has 14 residues. The CDR3 spells CSDNQGRIQETQYF. The CDR3 DNA is TGCAGCGACAACCAGGGGAGGATTCAAGAGACCCAGTACTTC.

This clonotype has ten or more counts. This rearrangement joins TRBV2 to TRBJ1-5; no clear D gene. The ends were cut back, 5 bases at V and 1 base at J, with 15 bases in the middle. Germline-derived CDR1 and CDR2 are SNHLY and FYNNEI. This CDR3 contains 16 residues. The DNA for the CDR3 is TGTGCCAGCAGTACATCCCGGGCGAGGAGCAATCAGCCCCAGCATTTT. Residues: CASSTSRARSNQPQHF.

This clonotype was seen at least ten times. This chain connects TRBV18 to TRBJ2-1; D gene unclear. Per germline, CDR1 KGHSH and CDR2 LQKENI. The CDR3 contains 14 residues. V was shortened by 3 bases and J by 6 bases, with 12 bases between the two germline ends. The CDR3 sequence: CASSPRHRFNEQFF. CDR3 nucleotide sequence: TGTGCCAGCTCACCCAGACATAGGTTCAATGAGCAGTTCTTC. Variable domain in full (rest from reference TRBV18 and TRBJ2-1): NAGVMQNPRHLVRRRGQEARLRCSPMKGHSHVYWYRQLPEEGLKFMVYLQKENIIDESGMPKERFSAEFPKEGPSILRIQQVVRGDSAAYFCASSPRHRFNEQFFGPGTRLTVL.

This clonotype was counted many times. The chain uses TRBV7-9 and TRBJ1-1; D gene ambiguous. Germline V gene data show CDR1 as SEHNR and CDR2 as FQNEAQ (reference sequence). V shed 2 bases and J shed 6 bases, with 10 bases lying between them. The CDR3 is 13 amino acids. The CDR3 sequence is CASSLSGVAEAFF. CDR3 bases: TGTGCCAGCAGCTTATCAGGTGTCGCTGAAGCTTTCTTT.